These 20 T cell receptor beta chains came from one sample sequenced in a study of shared clonotypes between healthy human individuals. Sequenced by immunoSEQ multiplex PCR; TCRdb stores in-frame clones only, minus some. The profile shows roughly 890,000 clones, about 92% of them singletons. It was CD45RO-negative cells, positively selected for CCR7, that made up naive CD8 cells, with terminally differentiated effector memory CD45RA+ cells excluded. Sequencing used naive CD8+ T cells sorted from blood. The receptors originated from a man aged 25-45 years in good health.

This clone was recorded only once. This chain connects TRBV30 to TRBJ2-1, with 8 nucleotides matching TRBD2. V dropped 0 bases and J dropped 0; count of bases not matched to a gene: 4. The CDR3 is 16 residues long. Germline V gene sequence: CDR1 GTSNPN, CDR2 SVGIG (reference sequence). CDR3 coding DNA: TGTGCCTGGAGTGTCCTGAGCGGGAGCTCCTACAATGAGCAGTTCTTC. Protein product: CAWSVLSGSSYNEQFF.

The gene calls are TRBV29-1 and TRBJ2-7; D not certain. The germline V gene has CDR1 SQVTM and CDR2 ANQGSEA. V lost 4 bases and J lost 2, with 12 bases in between. The CDR3 has 13 amino acids. The CDR3, as DNA: TGCAGCGTTGCAAGACCGACCACCTACGAGCAGTACTTC. Its translation is CSVARPTTYEQYF.

This clone was counted a few times. This sequence joins TRBV6-5 and TRBJ2-7; 10 bases agree with TRBD2. This CDR3 has 15 residues. Germline loops: CDR1 MNHEY, CDR2 SVGAGI. Trimming took 1 base from V and 4 from J; bases not matched to a gene: 4. The CDR3 spells CASSYLMTSGYEQYF. In DNA, the CDR3 is TGTGCCAGCAGTTACTTGATGACTAGCGGGTACGAGCAGTACTTC.

The rearrangement joins TRBV28 to TRBJ2-1; D is ambiguous. Trimming cost V 2 bases and J 5 bases, with 4 bases left between them. This CDR3 has 12 amino acids. From germline, CDR1 is MDHEN and CDR2 SYDVKM. The CDR3 region is CASSLENNEQFF. In DNA form, the CDR3 reads TGTGCCAGCAGTTTAGAGAACAATGAGCAGTTCTTC.

V gene TRBV4-1 combines with J gene TRBJ2-3; D gene unclear. This CDR3 spans 14 amino acids. Germline CDR1 MGHRA, CDR2 YSYEKL. V was pared by 1 base and J by 0 bases, with 5 bases between. This chain's CDR3 is CASSQGTSTDTQYF. The CDR3 DNA reads as TGCGCCAGCAGCCAAGGAACTAGCACAGATACGCAGTATTTT.

The gene calls are TRBV27 and TRBJ2-7, with TRBD1 identical over 7 bases. Germline loops: CDR1 MNHEY, CDR2 SMNVEV (reference sequence). Trimming removed 5 bases from V and 0 bases from J; junction bases left unmatched: 7. The CDR3 length is 15 residues. CDR3 DNA: TGTGCCAGCAGTCCCCAAGGGGGCCGCTCCTACGAGCAGTACTTC. Translating it yields CASSPQGGRSYEQYF.

This chain uses TRBV28 with TRBJ2-5; D unresolved. Germline V gene lookup returns CDR1 MDHEN and CDR2 SYDVKM. Between the trimmed V and J ends, which lost 3 bases and 2 bases, there was a span of 16 bases. This CDR3 is 16 amino acids long. CDR3 residues: CASSFTIRAGQETQYF. The CDR3 DNA sequence: TGTGCCAGCAGTTTCACAATCCGCGCTGGACAAGAGACCCAGTACTTC.

This rearrangement joins TRBV5-8 to TRBJ2-7; D ambiguous. V was cut by 7 bases and J by 0 bases, with 11 bases left in between. The germline V gene encodes CDR1 SGHTS and CDR2 YDEGEE. The CDR3 totals 13 residues. The CDR3 sequence: CASSIISSYEQYF. As DNA, the CDR3 is TGTGCCAGCTCCATTATAAGCTCCTACGAGCAGTACTTC.

The chain carries TRBV4-1 and TRBJ2-7; D may be TRBD1 or TRBD2 (5 bases each). Germline assignment: CDR1 MGHRA and CDR2 YSYEKL. V lost 3 bases, J lost 5 bases, and 17 bases lay in between. CDR3 length: 15 residues. The CDR3 protein is CASSQDDGTGNEQYF. CDR3 DNA sequence: TGCGCCAGCAGCCAGGACGACGGGACCGGGAACGAGCAGTACTTC.

This chain connects TRBV7-8 to TRBJ2-1; D not certain. The CDR3 is 15 amino acids. V gave up 4 bases and J gave up 6 bases, with 16 bases separating them. CDR1 is SGHVS and CDR2 is FQNEAQ in the germline V gene. Here the CDR3 reads CASSWKDGVANEQFF. As DNA, the CDR3 is TGTGCCAGCAGCTGGAAGGATGGGGTGGCCAATGAGCAGTTCTTC.

The V and J genes are TRBV4-1 and TRBJ2-2, with TRBD2 matching over 11 bases. V was clipped by 2 bases and J by 5 bases; unmatched bases: 16. The CDR3 runs to 20 residues. The germline CDR1 and CDR2 sequences are MGHRA and YSYEKL. CDR3 protein: CASSQSEMVVLAGETGELFF. CDR3 coding DNA: TGCGCCAGCAGCCAATCTGAAATGGTTGTACTAGCGGGAGAGACCGGGGAGCTGTTTTTT.

The genes are TRBV2 and TRBJ2-7; D unresolved. This CDR3 spans 12 amino acids. V lost 6 bases and J 0 bases, leaving 6 bases between the germline ends. The germline V gene encodes CDR1 SNHLY and CDR2 FYNNEI. CDR3 sequence (DNA): TGTGCCAGCAGACCCGCCTCCTACGAGCAGTACTTC. It translates to CASRPASYEQYF.

This chain uses TRBV9 with TRBJ2-7, with D unresolved. Germline assignment: CDR1 SGDLS and CDR2 YYNGEE. The CDR3 sequence is 13 residues long. Trimming cost V 3 bases and J 0 bases, with 7 bases left between them. The CDR3 loop is CASSAPNSYEQYF. The CDR3 bases are TGTGCCAGCAGCGCCCCCAACTCCTACGAGCAGTACTTC.

The V call is TRBV11-3, the J call TRBJ2-3; D possibly corresponds to TRBD2 (6 bases). V lost 5 bases, J lost 4 bases, and 16 bases lay in between. This CDR3 is built from 15 residues. Germline assignment: CDR1 SGHNT and CDR2 YENEEA. CDR3 sequence reads: CASSPRQGGADTQYF. CDR3 nucleotide sequence: TGTGCCAGCAGCCCCCGGCAGGGCGGGGCAGATACGCAGTATTTT.

This clone came up many times. The chain employs TRBV13 and TRBJ2-7; the D gene could be TRBD1 or TRBD2 (5 bases each). Germline CDR1 is PRHDT and CDR2 is FYEKMQ (reference sequence). This CDR3 region has 16 residues. V gave up 2 bases and J gave up 7 bases, with 21 bases separating them. CDR3: CASSLSGSGRAFEQYF. CDR3 nucleotides: TGTGCCAGCAGCTTAAGTGGTTCAGGGAGAGCCTTTGAGCAGTACTTC.

This chain connects TRBV28 to TRBJ2-1; D is ambiguous. Trimming removed 5 bases at V and 5 bases at J, with 10 bases between. CDR1 is MDHEN and CDR2 is SYDVKM in the germline V gene. The CDR3 has 13 residues. The CDR3 region has the DNA TGTGCCAGCAGTCCCTCCCGGAACAATGAGCAGTTCTTC. This encodes CASSPSRNNEQFF.

The rearrangement uses TRBV6-6 and TRBJ2-7; 10 bases are shared with TRBD1. The V and J ends lost 4 bases and 4 bases, in that order; junction bases with no gene match: 7. The CDR3 sequence is 15 residues long. CDR1 and CDR2 (germline): MNHNY, SVGAGI (reference sequence). The CDR3 is CASSFGDRGGYEQYF. The CDR3 DNA reads TGTGCCAGCAGTTTTGGGGACAGGGGAGGTTACGAGCAGTACTTC.

This chain links TRBV14 with TRBJ1-3; D unclear. Trimming stripped 0 bases from V and 0 bases from J, with 12 bases between. The germline CDR1 and CDR2 sequences are SGHDN and FVKESK. The CDR3 runs to 17 residues. The CDR3 sequence is CASSQEPPFRSGNTIYF. In DNA, the CDR3 is TGTGCCAGCAGCCAAGAGCCACCCTTTCGCTCTGGAAACACCATATATTTT.

The chain has TRBV7-6 and TRBJ2-2; 8 bases line up with TRBD2. Germline V gives CDR1 SGHVS, CDR2 FNYEAQ. The CDR3 is made up of 16 amino acids. V was clipped by 2 bases and J by 7 bases; unmatched bases: 9. The CDR3 loop is CASSLRISGTSGELFF. The CDR3 DNA reads as TGTGCCAGCAGCTTACGGATTAGCGGGACCAGCGGGGAGCTGTTTTTT.

As to this clone: At the DNA level, this CDR3 is encoded by other sequences in the same sample as well. The CDR3 nucleotides are TGCAGCGTTCTGGCCTACGAGCAGTACTTC. This codes for CSVLAYEQYF. The chain recombines TRBV29-1 with TRBJ2-7, with unresolved D. This CDR3 comprises 10 residues. Trimming removed 5 bases at V and 2 bases at J, with 4 bases between. Germline V gene lookup returns CDR1 SQVTM and CDR2 ANQGSEA.